The clone carrying this T cell receptor beta chain was counted only a few times. What it binds is unknown. This sample was included in a study of beta chain features in type 1 diabetes. Study-wide points: Still unanswered here is whether HLA type influences TCRB rearrangement. Within the patient group, naive, central memory and Treg TCRB repertoires appeared more similar to each other than within healthy donors. A PCR bias possibly favoring shorter templates would apply equally to patients and controls.

CDR1 and CDR2 (germline): SGHTA, FQGNSA. The CDR3 covers 15 residues. Losses at the gene ends were 5 bases for V and 1 base for J; bases not matched to a gene: 2. The whole isolated RNA underwent reverse transcription, so sequencing captured expressed TCRB transcripts. The average read count of naive, central memory and regulatory T cell samples was some 3.9 million. Libraries were prepared by immunoSEQ multiplex PCR; TCRdb keeps only in-frame clonotypes and omits some of them. Of 350,000 to 450,000 clones in the sample, less than 15% are singletons; the top ten hold 0.019%. The clonotype originates from a woman younger than 35 in good health. Source material: naive CD4+ T cells from blood. The chain combines TRBV7-2 with TRBJ2-2; 9 nucleotides agree with TRBD2. CDR3 sequence: CASSGRGGNTGELFF. The CDR3 DNA reads TGTGCCAGCAGCGGGCGGGGGGGGAACACCGGGGAGCTGTTTTTT. Complete variable domain (other parts from reference TRBV7-2 and TRBJ2-2): GAGVSQSPSNKVTEKGKDVELRCDPISGHTALYWYRQSLGQGLEFLIYFQGNSAPDKSGLPSDRFSAERTGGSVSTLTIQRTQQEDSAVYLCASSGRGGNTGELFFGEGSRLTVL.